Sequencing of this T cell receptor beta chain was carried out in a study of identical twins. This clonotype was counted only a few times. The antigen remains undetermined. V lost 3 bases and J lost 5, with 10 bases in between. Germline assignment: CDR1 WSHSY and CDR2 SAAADI. The CDR3 has 13 amino acids. Regarding the study as a whole: Interpretation of the results relied on cross-sectional statistical analysis and not on following the same donors. Twins' surplus sharing was weaker for beta out-of-frame sequences.

A universal primer binding site was introduced by template switching. The final cDNA contained unique molecular identifiers. TCRdb independently ran MiXCR on the 5' RACE reads; one entry per CDR3 protein. The sample includes about 570,000 distinct CDR3 sequences, around 9.6% of them seen just once. The same sample was also studied in work on yellow fever vaccine responses in identical twins.

This chain joins TRBV10-2 and TRBJ1-2; D uncertain. The receptor comes from a woman aged 18-29 years in good health. What was sequenced was PBMCs. The CDR3: CASSESGRYGYTF. The CDR3 DNA sequence: TGCGCCAGCAGTGAAAGCGGTCGGTATGGCTACACCTTC.